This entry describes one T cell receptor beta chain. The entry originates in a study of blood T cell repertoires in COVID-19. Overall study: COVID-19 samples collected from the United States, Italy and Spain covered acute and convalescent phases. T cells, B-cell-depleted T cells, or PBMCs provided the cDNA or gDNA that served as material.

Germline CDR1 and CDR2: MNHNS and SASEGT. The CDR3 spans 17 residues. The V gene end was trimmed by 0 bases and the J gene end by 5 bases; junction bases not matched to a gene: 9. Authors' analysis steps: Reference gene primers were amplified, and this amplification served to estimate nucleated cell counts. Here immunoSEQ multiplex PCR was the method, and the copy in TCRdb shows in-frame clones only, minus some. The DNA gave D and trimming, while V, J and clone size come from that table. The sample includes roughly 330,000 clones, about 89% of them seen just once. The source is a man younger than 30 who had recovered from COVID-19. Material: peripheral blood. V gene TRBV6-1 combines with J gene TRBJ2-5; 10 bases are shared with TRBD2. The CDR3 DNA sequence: TGTGCCAGCAGTGAAGCGGGAGCGGGAGGGCCCAGGGAGACCCAGTACTTC. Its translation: CASSEAGAGGPRETQYF.